Listed here are 3 T cell receptor beta chains from one sample, sequenced in a study of shared clonotypes between healthy human individuals. Sequenced by immunoSEQ multiplex PCR; TCRdb stores in-frame clones only, minus some. The sample holds 2 million to 2.5 million clones; roughly 90% are singletons and the top ten take 0.3% to 0.45%. The sequencing sample was made of naive CD4+ T cells from PBMCs. Subset reported: CD45RA+ positively selected. These receptor sequences come from a man younger than 35 in good health. Some clones in this sample may be carry-over from other donors' samples.

This clone turned up a few times. CDR3 sequence (DNA): TGTGCCAGCAGCCCGGAAGGCAATCAGCCCCAGCATTTT. This encodes CASSPEGNQPQHF. V and J are TRBV5-5 and TRBJ1-5; unclear D gene. CDR1 SGHKS and CDR2 YYEKEE come from the germline V gene (reference sequence). The CDR3 totals 13 residues. Trimming took off 4 bases at V and 2 bases at J, with 7 bases between the two ends.

The chain has TRBV2 and TRBJ2-3; 10 bases align to TRBD2. CDR3 length: 16 amino acids. With 4 bases clipped from V and 4 bases from J, the junction kept 8 bases outside the gene matches. Germline CDR1 SNHLY, CDR2 FYNNEI. CDR3 in DNA: TGTGCCAGCAGTGGGGGCCTAGCGGGAGTTGCAGATACGCAGTATTTT. This gives the protein CASSGGLAGVADTQYF.

J is TRBJ2-2 and V is TRBV10-3; D gene unclear. This CDR3 comprises 16 residues. Germline values: CDR1 ENHRY, CDR2 SYGVKD. Trimming cost V 0 bases and J 1 base, with 9 bases left between them. DNA for the CDR3: TGTGCCATCAGTGAGTCAGGACGGAGGAACACCGGGGAGCTGTTTTTT. The encoded protein is CAISESGRRNTGELFF.